The source of this T cell receptor (beta chain) is a study of blood T cell repertoires in COVID-19. Study information: Sample material is recorded as cDNA or gDNA derived from T cells, B-cell-depleted T cells, or PBMCs.

This CDR3 is 12 amino acids long. CDR1 and CDR2 from the germline V gene are ENHRY and SYGVKD. Unmatched junction bases numbered 3, after V lost 6 bases and J lost 6 bases. Cohort placement rested on clinical history that participants reported themselves. Authors' analysis steps: Amplification of reference gene primers provided the estimated nucleated cell counts. Sequencing was performed with immunoSEQ multiplex PCR; in TCRdb, only in-frame clones are kept and a portion is missing. The V and J calls and the clone size are those of that table, but D and trimming were determined from the DNA. The repertoire includes about 370,000 clones, 75% to 90% of them detected once, and around 1% sits in the top ten.

This receptor was identified in a man aged 18 to 30 who had recovered from COVID-19. This rearrangement joins TRBV10-3 to TRBJ1-2; the match to TRBD1 covers 8 bases. The specimen was PBMCs or T cells enriched from blood (not recorded which). Here the CDR3 reads CAIRGQDDGYTF. The CDR3 DNA sequence: TGTGCCATCAGGGGACAGGACGATGGCTACACCTTC.